These 15 T cell receptor beta chains were all obtained from the same sample, sequenced in a study of T cell responses to AZD1222 COVID-19 vaccine (dated by TCRdb to the early 2020s). The library came from the immunoSEQ multiplex PCR assay. TCRdb obtained this table from immuneACCESS and retained in-frame rearrangements with V and J assigned. These tables miss some clones; where compared with another copy, unresolved V genes account for less than half of the shortfall, and the remainder is unexplained. The sample table shows roughly 120,000 clones, and more than 70% are seen once. The ten top clones hold approximately 15% of the sample. What the time point label conveys for this sample: about 28 days (+/-7) after the second vaccine dose. Source: peripheral blood, taken 28 days after the second AZD1222 dose. The receptors were sampled from an adult who received the AZD1222 COVID-19 vaccine.

The rearrangement joins TRBV5-1 to TRBJ1-3; D remains unclear. V gave up 0 bases and J gave up 0 bases, with 13 bases separating them. The CDR3 spans 17 residues. Looked up from germline, CDR1 is SGHRS and CDR2 is YFSETQ. The CDR3 DNA is TGCGCCAGCAGCTTGGAGAGTCCGGGATACTCTGGAAACACCATATATTTT. It encodes CASSLESPGYSGNTIYF.

The chain combines TRBV4-1 with TRBJ2-3; D tentatively reads TRBD1 or TRBD2 (5 bases each). The germline V gene encodes CDR1 MGHRA and CDR2 YSYEKL. Between the trimmed V and J ends, which lost 0 bases and 7 bases, there was a span of 8 bases. CDR3 size: 13 residues. CDR3 coding DNA: TGCGCCAGCAGCCAAGAAGGGACGAATACGCAGTATTTT. Translation gives CASSQEGTNTQYF.

The genes are TRBV4-1 and TRBJ2-2, with D perhaps matching TRBD1 or TRBD2 (5 bases each). Germline CDR1 MGHRA, CDR2 YSYEKL. Trimming took 0 bases from V and 6 from J, leaving 8 bases between them. The length of the CDR3 is 14 residues. CDR3 sequence (DNA): TGCGCCAGCAGCCAAGACTCGGGACCCGGGGAGCTGTTTTTT. Its protein is CASSQDSGPGELFF.

There are a few counts of this clone. V usage is TRBV5-6 and J usage is TRBJ1-5; 10 bases are a match to TRBD1. V lost 0 bases and J lost 5; bases outside the gene matches: 2. The V gene's germline CDR1 is SGHDT and CDR2 YYEEEE. CDR3 length: 15 residues. The CDR3 loop reads CASSLGQGAYQPQHF. Here the CDR3 DNA reads TGTGCCAGCAGCTTGGGACAGGGGGCTTATCAGCCCCAGCATTTT.

The chain recombines TRBV4-2 with TRBJ2-3; unclear D gene. Trimming took off 1 base at V and 5 bases at J, with 10 bases between the two ends. This CDR3 spans 14 amino acids. The V gene's germline CDR1 is LGHNA and CDR2 YNFKEQ. In DNA, the CDR3 is TGTGCCAGCAGCCAAGTAATCCCGGGAGATACGCAGTATTTT. This encodes CASSQVIPGDTQYF.

The genes are TRBV5-6 and TRBJ2-3, with 12 positions matching TRBD2. This CDR3 is 15 amino acids long. V was pared by 4 bases and J by 2 bases, with 2 bases of the junction left unmatched. Germline CDR1 and CDR2: SGHDT and YYEEEE. The DNA of the CDR3 is TGTGCCAGCAGCGGACTAGCGGGATCCACAGATACGCAGTATTTT. This codes for CASSGLAGSTDTQYF.

This clone turned up a few times. This chain links TRBV7-9 with TRBJ1-3; D uncertain. This CDR3 is built from 16 residues. Trimming took 1 base from V and 0 from J, leaving 10 bases between them. Germline values: CDR1 SEHNR, CDR2 FQNEAQ (reference sequence). The DNA of the CDR3 is TGTGCCAGCAGCTTAGGAGGCGTTGACTCTGGAAACACCATATATTTT. Encoded protein: CASSLGGVDSGNTIYF.

This chain links TRBV7-8 with TRBJ1-5; D gene uncertain. From germline, CDR1 is SGHVS and CDR2 FQNEAQ. This CDR3 comprises 15 residues. The germline V and J ends were trimmed by 2 bases and 2 bases, with 10 bases remaining between them. DNA of the CDR3: TGTGCCAGCAGCTTATCCAGGTTTGGCAATCAGCCCCAGCATTTT. Translated: CASSLSRFGNQPQHF.

The CDR3 DNA sequence: TGTGCCAGCAGCGTAGGGGGGGCCGGCTACAATGAGCAGTTCTTC. This sequence encodes CASSVGGAGYNEQFF. The chain is built from TRBV9 and TRBJ2-1; D tentatively reads TRBD1 or TRBD2 (6 bases each). Germline loops: CDR1 SGDLS, CDR2 YYNGEE. This CDR3 is 15 amino acids long. With 0 bases removed from V and 3 bases from J, the gap between germline ends came to 10 bases. The full variable domain, with the rest looked up from reference TRBV9 and TRBJ2-1, is DSGVTQTPKHLITATGQRVTLRCSPRSGDLSVYWYQQSLDQGLQFLIQYYNGEERAKGNILERFSAQQFPDLHSELNLSSLELGDSALYFCASSVGGAGYNEQFFGPGTRLTVL.

The chain joins TRBV9 to TRBJ1-1, with D possibly matching TRBD1 (6 bases). This CDR3 contains 15 residues. Germline lookup yields CDR1 SGDLS and CDR2 YYNGEE. With 2 bases removed from V and 8 bases from J, the gap between germline ends came to 19 bases. CDR3 sequence: CASSVSHRVGREAFF. The CDR3 DNA is TGTGCCAGCAGCGTGAGCCACAGGGTTGGTCGAGAAGCTTTCTTT.

The genes are TRBV7-8 and TRBJ1-1; D is unresolved. Trimming removed 6 bases from V and 6 bases from J, with 8 bases in between. The germline gives CDR1 SGHVS, CDR2 FQNEAQ. The CDR3 consists of 11 residues. As DNA, the CDR3 is TGTGCCAGCAGTGAGGGCGCTGAAGCTTTCTTT. It translates to CASSEGAEAFF.

The chain joins TRBV6-5 to TRBJ1-5; the match to TRBD1 covers 7 bases. CDR3 length equals 15 residues. J gave up 0 bases and V 6 bases, and 5 bases lay outside the gene matches. Looked up from germline, CDR1 is MNHEY and CDR2 is SVGAGI. The CDR3 coding sequence is TGTGCCAGCAGCCCCGCAGGGGGTAGCAATCAGCCCCAGCATTTT. Residues: CASSPAGGSNQPQHF.

This chain connects TRBV20-1 to TRBJ1-3; the D is unclear. The length of the CDR3 is 11 residues. Germline CDR1 reads DFQATT; CDR2 reads SNEGSKA (reference sequence). The germline V and J ends were trimmed by 3 bases and 10 bases, with 10 bases remaining between them. CDR3 sequence reads: CSASRQSTIYF. The CDR3 coding sequence is TGCAGTGCTAGCCGGCAGTCGACCATATATTTT.

This clone has more than one count but fewer than ten. The chain is built from TRBV6-6 and TRBJ1-1; D gene unclear. From germline, CDR1 is MNHNY and CDR2 SVGAGI (reference sequence). Deletions cut 6 bases from V and 1 base from J, with 12 bases between. The CDR3 is made up of 14 amino acids. The CDR3 bases are TGTGCCAGCAGCGCCGGGGAATCGAACACTGAAGCTTTCTTT. The encoded protein is CASSAGESNTEAFF.

The rearrangement joins TRBV6-2 or TRBV6-3 to TRBJ2-7, with 9 bases lining up with TRBD2. The junction had 12 bases not matched to a gene; V was cut back by 2 bases and J by 4 bases. The germline V gene encodes CDR1 MNHEY and CDR2 SVGEGT. The CDR3 is 17 amino acids. The CDR3 nucleotides read TGTGCCAGCAGTTACAATCTCCCGACTAGCGGAGCGTACGAGCAGTACTTC. Residues: CASSYNLPTSGAYEQYF.